This TCR beta chain was observed in a study of shared clonotypes between healthy human individuals. Looking at the study overall: CD4 naive cells filled three plates per donor, CD4 memory three, CD8 naive two and CD8 memory one.

Study outcomes and limitations: Only blood was sampled; tissue repertoires likely differ.

This CDR3 region has 14 residues. The ends were cut back, 5 bases at V and 3 bases at J, with 13 bases in the middle. Per germline, CDR1 SGHAT and CDR2 FQDESV (reference sequence). This was a deep-level run. Authors' processing steps: Filtering of immunoSEQ junctional sequences could not match full-length read filtering. Only in-frame clones appear in the TCRdb table, and some are missing; sequencing was by immunoSEQ multiplex PCR. Clonal size and the V and J genes are those of that table, whereas D and trimming came from the DNA. This table has over 850,000 clones, about four fifths appearing once. In the case of this clone: The target antigen is unknown.

The chain joins TRBV11-1 to TRBJ1-1; possible D gene TRBD1, 5 bases. Material for sequencing was memory CD4+ T cells from PBMCs. Sample subset: CD45RA-negative fraction. The receptor was isolated from a man aged 18 to 30 in good health. Some clones in this sample may be carry-over from other donors' samples. The CDR3 DNA follows: TGTGCCAGCAGCAAAATAGGGGCTGACACTGAAGCTTTCTTT. Encoded protein: CASSKIGADTEAFF. Together with reference TRBV11-1 and TRBJ1-1, the CDR3 gives the full variable domain: EAEVAQSPRYKITEKSQAVAFWCDPISGHATLYWYRQILGQGPELLVQFQDESVVDDSQLPKDRFSAERLKGVDSTLKIQPAELGDSAMYLCASSKIGADTEAFFGQGTRLTVV.